The 20 T cell receptor beta chains below were found in one sample sequenced in a study of patients and donors after allogeneic stem cell transplantation. TCRdb ran MiXCR on the RT-PCR reads and lists one entry per CDR3 protein. This sample yields approximately 8,000 distinct CDR3 sequences, of which around 10% are seen a single time; 52% belongs to the top ten. The specimen was blood, either unsorted or a sorted T cell fraction (not recorded which). Source of these receptors: a human donor who was either an allogeneic HSCT recipient or a stem cell or donor lymphocyte infusion donor (not recorded which). It is not recorded whose cells these are; they may come from a transplant donor.

This clonotype showed up many times. The chain joins TRBV10-3 to TRBJ1-1; D is unclear. Germline CDR1 is ENHRY and CDR2 is SYGVKD. V was clipped by 0 bases and J by 4 bases, with 6 bases between them. This CDR3 is 13 amino acids long. CDR3 protein: CAISESPGTEAFF. The CDR3 DNA follows: TGTGCCATCAGTGAGTCACCGGGCACTGAAGCTTTCTTT.

The rearrangement links TRBV4-2 to TRBJ2-1; 12 positions agree with TRBD1. V shed 1 base, J shed 6 bases, and the junction held 7 bases outside the gene matches. This CDR3 has 17 amino acids. The germline gives CDR1 LGHNA, CDR2 YNFKEQ. The DNA of the CDR3 is TGTGCCAGCAGCCAAGGATTGACGGGACAGGGGGCCAATGAGCAGTTCTTC. It yields the protein CASSQGLTGQGANEQFF.

This clonotype has more than one count but fewer than ten. The genes are TRBV27 and TRBJ2-3, with D possibly being TRBD1 (5 bases). Germline-derived CDR1 and CDR2 are MNHEY and SMNVEV (reference sequence). V gave up 4 bases and J gave up 2 bases, with 16 bases separating them. The CDR3 extends over 16 amino acids. CDR3 protein: CASSSTGRSNTDTQYF. CDR3 sequence (DNA): TGTGCCAGCAGTTCCACAGGCAGAAGCAACACAGATACGCAGTATTTT.

The sample holds many counts of this clonotype. The J gene is TRBJ1-5, the V gene TRBV5-8; no reliable D call. With 4 bases removed from V and 5 bases from J, the gap between germline ends came to 19 bases. CDR3 length: 16 amino acids. The germline V gene encodes CDR1 SGHTS and CDR2 YDEGEE. The CDR3 nucleotides are TGTGCCAGCAGCCCCCGAATGAGTAATGTGGATCAGCCCCAGCATTTT. Its translation is CASSPRMSNVDQPQHF.

The chain carries TRBV3-1 and TRBJ2-3; either TRBD1 or TRBD2 may supply D (5 bases each). V lost 3 bases and J lost 1, with 5 bases in between. The CDR3 is 13 residues long. Germline V gives CDR1 LGHDT, CDR2 YNNKEL (reference sequence). CDR3 sequence (DNA): TGTGCCAGCAGCCAGGGGGGCACAGATACGCAGTATTTT. It encodes CASSQGGTDTQYF.

This clonotype was detected only a few times. The chain uses TRBV12-3 or TRBV12-4 and TRBJ1-5; 9 positions match TRBD1. There are 16 residues in the CDR3. The junction had 4 bases not matched to a gene; V was cut back by 3 bases and J by 1 base. CDR3 coding DNA: TGTGCCAGCAGTTTCTTGGGACAGGGAAGCAATCAGCCCCAGCATTTT. Its protein is CASSFLGQGSNQPQHF.

This clonotype was seen more than once but under ten times. This rearrangement joins TRBV7-9 to TRBJ2-1; 7 nucleotides agree with TRBD2. The CDR3 consists of 15 residues. J gave up 5 bases and V 9 bases, and 13 bases lay outside the gene matches. Germline CDR1 SEHNR, CDR2 FQNEAQ (reference sequence). The CDR3 loop is CASRYSGDVNNEQFF. The CDR3, as DNA: TGTGCCAGTAGATACAGCGGGGACGTAAACAATGAGCAGTTCTTC. Full variable domain (outside the CDR3, taken from reference TRBV7-9 and TRBJ2-1): DTGVSQNPRHKITKRGQNVTFRCDPISEHNRLYWYRQTLGQGPEFLTYFQNEAQLEKSRLLSDRFSAERPKGSFSTLEIQRTEQGDSAMYLCASRYSGDVNNEQFFGPGTRLTVL.

This clonotype was observed a handful of times. This chain connects TRBV7-6 to TRBJ2-5, with D possibly being TRBD1 or TRBD2 (6 bases each). Trimming removed 8 bases at V and 3 bases at J, with 16 bases between. This CDR3 is 14 amino acids long. Germline values: CDR1 SGHVS, CDR2 FNYEAQ. The CDR3 reads CASVGGPGKETQYF. CDR3 in DNA: TGTGCCAGCGTTGGGGGGCCAGGGAAAGAGACCCAGTACTTC. Drawing the rest from reference TRBV7-6 and TRBJ2-5, the complete variable domain is GAGVSQSPRYKVTKRGQDVALRCDPISGHVSLYWYRQALGQGPEFLTYFNYEAQQDKSGLPNDRFSAERPEGSISTLTIQRTEQRDSAMYRCASVGGPGKETQYFGPGTRLLVL.

The chain has TRBV6-4 and TRBJ2-1; 12 nucleotides match TRBD2. Losses at the gene ends were 5 bases for V and 6 bases for J; bases not matched to a gene: 8. This CDR3 spans 16 amino acids. Germline assignment: CDR1 MRHNA and CDR2 SNTAGT. The CDR3, as DNA: TGTGCCAGCAGTCCCCAACTAGCGGGGGGCGGCAATGAGCAGTTCTTC. Amino acid sequence: CASSPQLAGGGNEQFF.

A few counts support this clonotype. The chain is built from TRBV25-1 and TRBJ1-2, with a possible D match to TRBD1 (5 bases). V was shortened by 5 bases and J by 6 bases, with 13 bases between the two germline ends. The CDR3 is 13 amino acids. Germline assignment: CDR1 MGHDK and CDR2 SYGVNS. Here the CDR3 DNA reads TGTGCCAGCAGTTTGAGGGGCTTAGATGGCTACACCTTC. Residues: CASSLRGLDGYTF.

The table lists this clonotype with many counts. The genes are TRBV18 and TRBJ2-7; TRBD1 might be the D (5 bases). CDR1 is KGHSH and CDR2 is LQKENI in the germline V gene. This CDR3 is 13 amino acids long. The ends were cut back, 8 bases at V and 3 bases at J, with 14 bases in the middle. The CDR3 is CASLPDRDYEQYF. The CDR3 DNA sequence: TGTGCCAGCCTCCCAGACAGAGACTACGAGCAGTACTTC.

The chain has TRBV3-1 and TRBJ1-5; D may be TRBD1 (6 bases). Germline CDR1 reads LGHDT; CDR2 reads YNNKEL (reference sequence). CDR3 length: 15 amino acids. The germline V and J ends were trimmed by 6 bases and 6 bases, with 18 bases remaining between them. The CDR3 sequence is CASSPGHLTGQPQHF. For the CDR3, the DNA is TGTGCCAGCAGTCCGGGACACTTAACCGGTCAGCCCCAGCATTTT.

This clonotype was observed a handful of times. V usage is TRBV9 and J usage is TRBJ2-2; a possible D gene is TRBD2 (7 bases). Trimming removed 3 bases from V and 6 bases from J, with 18 bases in between. Per germline, CDR1 SGDLS and CDR2 YYNGEE. The CDR3 totals 16 residues. The chain's CDR3 is CASSEPRGAWSGELFF. The CDR3 region has the DNA TGTGCCAGCAGCGAGCCCCGGGGGGCCTGGTCCGGGGAGCTGTTTTTT.

This clonotype was counted between two and nine times. The chain joins TRBV5-1 to TRBJ2-3; D gene unclear. The CDR3 spans 15 residues. Trimming removed 2 bases at V and 2 bases at J, with 12 bases between. Germline V lookup: CDR1 SGHRS, CDR2 YFSETQ. The CDR3 sequence is CASSLDGLPTDTQYF. Here the CDR3 DNA reads TGCGCCAGCAGCTTAGACGGATTACCCACAGATACGCAGTATTTT.

This rearrangement joins TRBV30 to TRBJ1-1; TRBD1 agrees at 7 bases. This CDR3 region has 15 residues. With 5 bases clipped from V and 0 bases from J, the junction kept 9 bases outside the gene matches. Germline assignment: CDR1 GTSNPN and CDR2 SVGIG (reference sequence). The CDR3: CAWENPGQMNTEAFF. In DNA form, the CDR3 reads TGTGCCTGGGAAAACCCGGGACAGATGAACACTGAAGCTTTCTTT.

Worth noting for this clonotype: A read error is possible here, since a much larger clone lies one base away. The rearrangement joins TRBV7-2 to TRBJ1-2; 7 nucleotides line up with TRBD1. Unmatched junction bases numbered 10, after V lost 6 bases and J lost 3 bases. This CDR3 comprises 15 residues. CDR1 and CDR2 from the germline V gene are SGHTA and FQGNSA. The CDR3 is CASSKEQGTYYGYTF. The CDR3 nucleotides are TGTGCCAGCAGTAAGGAACAGGGGACGTACTATGGCTACACCTTC.

The V call is TRBV29-1, the J call TRBJ2-3; no clear D gene. The CDR3 runs 13 residues. V lost 2 bases to trimming and J lost 3 bases, with 9 bases between them. CDR1 and CDR2 from the germline V gene are SQVTM and ANQGSEA. The CDR3 loop reads CSVENHLTDTQYF. The CDR3 DNA reads as TGCAGCGTTGAAAACCATTTAACAGATACGCAGTATTTT.

The table lists this clonotype with many counts. The CDR3 DNA sequence: TGCAGTGCTAAAGGGGACGGAAACACCATATATTTT. This gives the protein CSAKGDGNTIYF. The gene calls are TRBV20-1 and TRBJ1-3; D might be TRBD1 (5 bases). V gave up 4 bases and J gave up 4 bases, with 8 bases separating them. The CDR3 consists of 12 residues. Per germline, CDR1 DFQATT and CDR2 SNEGSKA (reference sequence).

The chain carries TRBV30 and TRBJ2-7; D could derive from TRBD1 or TRBD2 (6 bases each). Trimming cost V 3 bases and J 3 bases, with 12 bases left between them. Per germline, CDR1 GTSNPN and CDR2 SVGIG (reference sequence). This CDR3 contains 13 residues. The DNA for the CDR3 is TGTGCCTGGAGCCGGGGGCAGCTCTACGAGCAGTACTTC. Its translation: CAWSRGQLYEQYF.

Here the CDR3 DNA reads TGTGCCAGCAGCTCCGGGACAGGGAGCGGGACTGAAGCTTTCTTT. It is translated as CASSSGTGSGTEAFF. The chain uses TRBV11-3 and TRBJ1-1, with 9 bases fitting TRBD1. V shed 4 bases, J shed 5 bases, and the junction held 8 bases outside the gene matches. This CDR3 has 15 residues. Germline V gene sequence: CDR1 SGHNT, CDR2 YENEEA.